Below are 13 T cell receptor beta chains sequenced from a single sample in a study of blood T cell repertoires in COVID-19. Produced via immunoSEQ multiplex PCR; TCRdb's table is partial and in-frame only. The sample yields 110,000 or so clones, approximately 90% seen once. Sequences were obtained from peripheral blood. These receptors all come from a human donor in a cohort sampled during active COVID-19.

CDR3 sequence: CASDSGTDTQYF. The CDR3 DNA follows: TGTGCCAGCGACTCCGGAACAGATACGCAGTATTTT. The chain joins TRBV9 to TRBJ2-3; D uncertain. The CDR3 contains 12 residues. The germline V gene encodes CDR1 SGDLS and CDR2 YYNGEE. Between the trimmed V and J ends, which lost 7 bases and 3 bases, there was a span of 9 bases.

This chain joins TRBV2 and TRBJ2-7; a possible D gene is TRBD1 (6 bases). V was shortened by 2 bases and J by 3 bases, with 14 bases between the two germline ends. This CDR3 spans 15 amino acids. Germline-derived CDR1 and CDR2 are SNHLY and FYNNEI. The CDR3 spells CASSEQGQGIYEQYF. The DNA for the CDR3 is TGTGCCAGCAGTGAACAGGGGCAGGGGATCTACGAGCAGTACTTC. Full variable domain (outside the CDR3, taken from reference TRBV2 and TRBJ2-7): EPEVTQTPSHQVTQMGQEVILRCVPISNHLYFYWYRQILGQKVEFLVSFYNNEISEKSEIFDDQFSVERPDGSNFTLKIRSTKLEDSAMYFCASSEQGQGIYEQYFGPGTRLTVT.

The CDR3 nucleotides read TGTGCCAGCAGTTTCGGCTACAATGAGCAGTTCTTC. It is translated as CASSFGYNEQFF. V usage is TRBV12-3 or TRBV12-4 and J usage is TRBJ2-1; D unresolved. The V end lost 3 bases, the J end lost 3 bases, and 3 bases lay between the germline ends. This CDR3 is 12 amino acids long.

J is TRBJ2-2 and V is TRBV5-1; 8 positions match TRBD1. Germline loops: CDR1 SGHRS, CDR2 YFSETQ. This CDR3 is built from 15 residues. V lost 4 bases and J lost 5; bases outside the gene matches: 7. CDR3 loop: CASSTGQGVTGELFF. CDR3 DNA sequence: TGCGCCAGCAGCACAGGACAGGGTGTGACCGGGGAGCTGTTTTTT.

The chain joins TRBV4-1 to TRBJ1-6; D is ambiguous. V was shortened by 4 bases and J by 6 bases, with 10 bases between the two germline ends. CDR3 length equals 14 residues. The V gene's germline CDR1 is MGHRA and CDR2 YSYEKL. CDR3 sequence reads: CASSRGVFNSPLHF. DNA for the CDR3: TGCGCCAGCAGCCGGGGAGTATTTAATTCACCCCTCCACTTT.

CDR3 region: CASSRRDRFYEQYF. The CDR3 DNA follows: TGTGCCAGCAGCCGCCGGGACAGGTTCTACGAGCAGTACTTC. The chain couples TRBV7-2 to TRBJ2-7; 8 positions agree with TRBD1. There are 14 residues in the CDR3. The J segment lost 3 bases and the V segment lost 5 bases, leaving 6 bases of the junction unmatched. The V gene's germline CDR1 is SGHTA and CDR2 FQGNSA.

The rearrangement links TRBV19 to TRBJ2-1; 8 bases match TRBD1. V shed 3 bases, J shed 5 bases, and the junction held 6 bases outside the gene matches. The CDR3 contains 15 residues. Looked up from germline, CDR1 is LNHDA and CDR2 is SQIVND (reference sequence). The CDR3: CASSMWTGWDNEQFF. Written as DNA, the CDR3 is TGTGCCAGTAGTATGTGGACAGGGTGGGACAATGAGCAGTTCTTC.

The chain employs TRBV7-3 and TRBJ1-1; a weak D match, TRBD1 (5 bases). The CDR3 length is 14 residues. Trimming removed 2 bases at V and 0 bases at J, with 7 bases between. Germline V gene lookup returns CDR1 SGHTA and CDR2 FQGTGA. In DNA, the CDR3 is TGTGCCAGCAGCTTACAGACAGTGAACACTGAAGCTTTCTTT. This codes for CASSLQTVNTEAFF.

The V call is TRBV5-1, the J call TRBJ2-3; 9 nucleotides align to TRBD2. CDR1 and CDR2 from the germline V gene are SGHRS and YFSETQ. The V gene end was trimmed by 0 bases and the J gene end by 5 bases; junction bases not matched to a gene: 4. This CDR3 contains 15 residues. CDR3 region: CASSLEVAGEDTQYF. As DNA, the CDR3 is TGCGCCAGCAGCTTGGAGGTAGCGGGAGAAGATACGCAGTATTTT.

V gene TRBV9 combines with J gene TRBJ1-2; 7 bases fit TRBD1. With 0 bases clipped from V and 8 bases from J, the junction kept 4 bases outside the gene matches. CDR1 is SGDLS and CDR2 is YYNGEE in the germline V gene. This CDR3 has 13 amino acids. The CDR3 is CASSVVRGYGYTF. As DNA, the CDR3 is TGTGCCAGCAGCGTAGTCAGGGGGTACGGCTACACCTTC.

This rearrangement joins TRBV9 to TRBJ1-1; perhaps TRBD1 as D (5 bases). The CDR3 has 15 residues. The V end lost 4 bases, the J end lost 1 base, and 14 bases lay between the germline ends. Per the germline V gene, CDR1 is SGDLS and CDR2 is YYNGEE. The CDR3 DNA reads as TGTGCCAGCAGCTCCTGGCTGGGGCAGAACACTGAAGCTTTCTTT. Translated, it gives CASSSWLGQNTEAFF.

This clone was counted once. At one boundary the junction diverges from the germline segment, which might be a read error. The J gene is TRBJ2-7, the V gene TRBV3-1 (or the pseudogene TRBV3-2), with a weak D call TRBD1 (6 bases). The CDR3 is 12 amino acids. Germline V gives CDR1 LGHDT, CDR2 YNNKEL (reference sequence). The CDR3 DNA reads TGTGCCAGCAGCCAAGGGAGGACAGACCGGGATTTC. Amino acid sequence: CASSQGRTDRDF.

The chain links TRBV9 to TRBJ2-7; D might be TRBD2 (6 bases). This CDR3 contains 16 residues. V was cut by 4 bases and J by 0 bases, with 17 bases left in between. Germline CDR1 is SGDLS and CDR2 is YYNGEE. In DNA form, the CDR3 reads TGTGCCAGCAGCCCCCGAGGAGGGACGAACTCCTACGAGCAGTACTTC. Translating it yields CASSPRGGTNSYEQYF.